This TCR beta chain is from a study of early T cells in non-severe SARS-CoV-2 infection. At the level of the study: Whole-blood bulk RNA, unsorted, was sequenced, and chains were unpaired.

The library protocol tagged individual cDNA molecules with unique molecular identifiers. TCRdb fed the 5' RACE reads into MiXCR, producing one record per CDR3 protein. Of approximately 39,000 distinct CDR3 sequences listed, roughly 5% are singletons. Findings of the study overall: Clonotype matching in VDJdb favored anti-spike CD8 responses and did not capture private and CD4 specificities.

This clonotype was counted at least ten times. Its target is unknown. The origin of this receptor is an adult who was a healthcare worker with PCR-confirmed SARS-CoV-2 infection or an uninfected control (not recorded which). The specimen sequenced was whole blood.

The DNA for the CDR3 is TGTGCCAGCTCGTTGACCGGACAGGGGTTTTCACCCCTCCACTTT. Translating gives CASSLTGQGFSPLHF. The chain joins TRBV18 to TRBJ1-6; 9 nucleotides line up with TRBD1. V was pared by 6 bases and J by 9 bases, with 9 bases of the junction left unmatched. This CDR3 spans 15 amino acids. The germline V gene has CDR1 KGHSH and CDR2 LQKENI.